This T cell receptor (beta chain) was captured in a study of OX40 agonist ivuxolimab in advanced cancers. The study's findings and limits: Among the lowest peripheral clonal expansion occurred in 0.1-3.0 mg/kg partial responders.

Profiled with immunoSEQ multiplex PCR; TCRdb holds only in-frame clones, not every one. The table has more than 55,000 clones, 70% to 85% seen once. A word on this clone: No antigen is known for it.

J lost 0 bases, V lost 5 bases, and 4 bases had no gene match. CDR3 length: 16 amino acids. Germline CDR1 reads SGHTA; CDR2 reads FQGNSA. This chain links TRBV7-2 with TRBJ2-3; 11 nucleotides match TRBD2. The sequencing here drew on CD4+ or CD8+ T cells sorted from blood, taken in a trial of the OX40 agonist ivuxolimab. This sequence originates from an adult with an advanced solid tumor such as melanoma, head and neck, liver or kidney cancer. CDR3 loop: CASSRSGGASTDTQYF. The CDR3 coding sequence is TGTGCCAGCAGCCGTAGCGGGGGGGCTAGCACAGATACGCAGTATTTT.